The clone carrying this TCR beta chain was picked up a small number of times. What it recognizes is unknown. From RNA, the CDR3 regions of TCR beta chains were amplified and sequenced. After a first-round RT-PCR with HTBI primers, a second-round multiplex PCR was run. From the multiplex PCR reads, TCRdb called clonotypes with MiXCR, one entry per CDR3 protein. This table has fewer than 400,000 distinct CDR3 sequences, around 18% appearing once. The sample originates from a study of Graves' ophthalmopathy and Graves' hyperthyroidism. The wider study: Researchers obtained peripheral blood at initial diagnosis, before any treatment had begun.

CDR3 size: 14 residues. Looked up from germline, CDR1 is MNHEY and CDR2 is SVGAGI. Trimming shortened V by 4 bases and J by 1 base, and 10 bases separated the two germline ends. Whole-study results and caveats: A 13-signature model separated ophthalmopathy from stable hyperthyroidism, almost 90% sensitivity, about 81% specificity.

Ophthalmopathy was moderately-to-severely active, CAS at least 3, NOSPECS at least 4, lasting under 3 months. Pregnancy or lactation, uncontrolled infections and other autoimmune diseases were grounds for excluding patients. Sequencing was performed on peripheral blood. V is TRBV6-5 and J is TRBJ1-1; D might be TRBD1 (5 bases). This sequence originates from a woman between 18 and 30 years old with Graves' ophthalmopathy. The CDR3 protein is CASSSQGSNTEAFF. CDR3 sequence (DNA): TGTGCCAGCAGTTCCCAGGGTTCGAACACTGAAGCTTTCTTT.